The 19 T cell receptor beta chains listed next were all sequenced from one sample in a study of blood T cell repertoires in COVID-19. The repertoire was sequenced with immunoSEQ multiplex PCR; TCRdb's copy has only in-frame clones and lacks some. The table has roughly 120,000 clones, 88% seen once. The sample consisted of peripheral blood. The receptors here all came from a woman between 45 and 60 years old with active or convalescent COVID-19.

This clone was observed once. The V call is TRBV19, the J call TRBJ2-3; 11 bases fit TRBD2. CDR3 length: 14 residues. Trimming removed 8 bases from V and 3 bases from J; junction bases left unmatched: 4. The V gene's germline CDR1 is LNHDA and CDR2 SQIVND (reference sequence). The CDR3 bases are TGTGCCAGTTCTAGCGGGAGGACGACAGATACGCAGTATTTT. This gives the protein CASSSGRTTDTQYF.

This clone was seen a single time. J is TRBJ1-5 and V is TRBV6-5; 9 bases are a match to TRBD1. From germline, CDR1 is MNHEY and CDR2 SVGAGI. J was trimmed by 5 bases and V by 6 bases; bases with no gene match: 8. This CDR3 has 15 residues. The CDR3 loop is CASRDYRGPYQPQHF. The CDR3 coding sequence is TGTGCCAGCAGGGATTACAGGGGGCCATATCAGCCCCAGCATTTT.

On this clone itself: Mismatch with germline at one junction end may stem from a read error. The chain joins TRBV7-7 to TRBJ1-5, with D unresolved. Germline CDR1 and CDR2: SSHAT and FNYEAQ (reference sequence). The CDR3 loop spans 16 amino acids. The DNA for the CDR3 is TGTGCTAGCATCACACAACAGAAGTATAGCAATCAGCCCCAGCATTTT. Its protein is CASITQQKYSNQPQHF.

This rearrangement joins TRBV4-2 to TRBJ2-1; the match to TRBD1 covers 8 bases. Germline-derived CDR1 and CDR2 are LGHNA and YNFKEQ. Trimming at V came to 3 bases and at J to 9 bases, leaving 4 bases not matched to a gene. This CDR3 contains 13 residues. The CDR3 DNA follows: TGTGCCAGCAGCCACCCCGGACAGGGTGAGCAGTTCTTC. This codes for CASSHPGQGEQFF.

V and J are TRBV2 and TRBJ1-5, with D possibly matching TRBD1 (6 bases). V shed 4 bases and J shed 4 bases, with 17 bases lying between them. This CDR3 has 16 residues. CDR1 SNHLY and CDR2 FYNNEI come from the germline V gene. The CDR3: CASSGFGGARNQPQHF. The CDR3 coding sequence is TGTGCCAGCAGTGGGTTCGGGGGGGCTAGGAATCAGCCCCAGCATTTT.

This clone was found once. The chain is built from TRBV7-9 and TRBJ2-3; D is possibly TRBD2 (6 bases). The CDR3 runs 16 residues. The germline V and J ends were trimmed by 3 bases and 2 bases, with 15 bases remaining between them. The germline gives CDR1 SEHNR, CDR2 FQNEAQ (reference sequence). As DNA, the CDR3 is TGTGCCAGCAGCTTCGTTAGCGGACGATTCACAGATACGCAGTATTTT. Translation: CASSFVSGRFTDTQYF.

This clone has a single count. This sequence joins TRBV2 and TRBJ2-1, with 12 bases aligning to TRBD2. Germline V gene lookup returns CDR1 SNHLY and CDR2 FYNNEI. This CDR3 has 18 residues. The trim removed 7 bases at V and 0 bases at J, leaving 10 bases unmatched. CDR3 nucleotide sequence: TGTGCCAGCACCGGGACTAGCGGGCCCCGTAGCTCCTACAATGAGCAGTTCTTC. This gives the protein CASTGTSGPRSSYNEQFF. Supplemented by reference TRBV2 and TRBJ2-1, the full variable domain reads EPEVTQTPSHQVTQMGQEVILRCVPISNHLYFYWYRQILGQKVEFLVSFYNNEISEKSEIFDDQFSVERPDGSNFTLKIRSTKLEDSAMYFCASTGTSGPRSSYNEQFFGPGTRLTVL.

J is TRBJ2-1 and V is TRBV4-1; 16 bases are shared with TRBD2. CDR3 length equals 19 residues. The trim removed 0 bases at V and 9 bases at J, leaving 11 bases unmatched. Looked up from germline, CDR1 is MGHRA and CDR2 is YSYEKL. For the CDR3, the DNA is TGCGCCAGCAGCCAAGATACAGGGACTAGCGGGAGGGCCCCCTTTGAGCAGTTCTTC. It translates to CASSQDTGTSGRAPFEQFF.

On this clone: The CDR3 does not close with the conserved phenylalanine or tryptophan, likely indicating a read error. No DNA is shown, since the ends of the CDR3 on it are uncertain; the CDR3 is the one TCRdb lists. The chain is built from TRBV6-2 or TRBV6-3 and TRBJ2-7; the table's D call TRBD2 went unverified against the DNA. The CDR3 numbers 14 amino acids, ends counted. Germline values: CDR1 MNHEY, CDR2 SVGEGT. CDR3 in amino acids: CASSYDLVAGAVLT.

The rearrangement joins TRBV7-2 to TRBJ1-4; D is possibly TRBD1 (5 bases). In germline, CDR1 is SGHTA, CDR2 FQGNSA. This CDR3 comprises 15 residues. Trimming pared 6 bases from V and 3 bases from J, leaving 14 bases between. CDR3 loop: CASSIRQKSNEKLFF. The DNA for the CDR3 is TGTGCCAGCAGTATAAGACAGAAGTCTAATGAAAAACTGTTTTTT.

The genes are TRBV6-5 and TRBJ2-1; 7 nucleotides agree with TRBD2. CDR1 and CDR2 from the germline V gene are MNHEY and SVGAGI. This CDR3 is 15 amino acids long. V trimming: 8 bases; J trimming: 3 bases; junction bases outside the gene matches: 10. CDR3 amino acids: CASRLEGGSYNEQFF. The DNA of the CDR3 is TGTGCCAGCCGACTAGAGGGCGGGAGCTACAATGAGCAGTTCTTC.

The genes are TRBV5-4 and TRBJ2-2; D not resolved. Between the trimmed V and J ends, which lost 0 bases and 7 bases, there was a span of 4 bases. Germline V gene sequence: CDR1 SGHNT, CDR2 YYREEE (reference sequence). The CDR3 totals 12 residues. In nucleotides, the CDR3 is TGTGCCAGCAGCTTGGACAACGGGGAGCTGTTTTTT. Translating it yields CASSLDNGELFF.

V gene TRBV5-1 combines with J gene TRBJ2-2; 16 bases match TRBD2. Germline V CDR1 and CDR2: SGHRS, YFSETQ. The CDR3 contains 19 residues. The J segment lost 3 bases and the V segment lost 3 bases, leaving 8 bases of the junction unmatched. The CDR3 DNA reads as TGCGCCAGCAGCTACCCGGGACTAGCGGGAGGGGAGGACACCGGGGAGCTGTTTTTT. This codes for CASSYPGLAGGEDTGELFF.

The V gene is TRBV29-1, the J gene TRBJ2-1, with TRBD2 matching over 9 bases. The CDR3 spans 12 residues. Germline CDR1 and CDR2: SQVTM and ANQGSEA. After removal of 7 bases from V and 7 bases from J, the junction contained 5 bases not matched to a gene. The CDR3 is CSAPGLANEQFF. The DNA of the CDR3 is TGCAGCGCACCGGGACTAGCTAATGAGCAGTTCTTC.

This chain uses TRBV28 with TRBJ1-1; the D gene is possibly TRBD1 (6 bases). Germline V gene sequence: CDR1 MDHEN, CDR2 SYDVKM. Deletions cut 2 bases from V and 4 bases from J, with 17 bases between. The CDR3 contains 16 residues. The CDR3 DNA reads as TGTGCCAGCAGTTTAGCCGGGCTGCCAGGGGTCACTGAAGCTTTCTTT. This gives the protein CASSLAGLPGVTEAFF.

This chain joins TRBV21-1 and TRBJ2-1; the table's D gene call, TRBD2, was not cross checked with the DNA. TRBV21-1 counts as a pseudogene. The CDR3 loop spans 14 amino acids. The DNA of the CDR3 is TGTGCCAGCAGCAAAGTCCCCGTGGAGCGGCGAAAGTTCTTC. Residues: CASSKVPVERRKFF.

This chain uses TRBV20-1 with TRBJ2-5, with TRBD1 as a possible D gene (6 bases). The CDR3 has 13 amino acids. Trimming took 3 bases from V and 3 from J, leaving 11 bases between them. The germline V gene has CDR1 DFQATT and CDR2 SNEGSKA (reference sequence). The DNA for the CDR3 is TGCAGTGCTAGTCTGGACAGAGAAGAGACCCAGTACTTC. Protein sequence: CSASLDREETQYF.

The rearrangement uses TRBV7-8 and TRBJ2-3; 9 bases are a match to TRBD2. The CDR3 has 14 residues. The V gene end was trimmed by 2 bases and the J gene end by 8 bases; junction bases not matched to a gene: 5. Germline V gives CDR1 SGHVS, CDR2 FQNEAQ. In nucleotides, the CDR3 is TGTGCCAGCAGCTTAAGACTAGCGGTCGGTACGCAGTATTTT. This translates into CASSLRLAVGTQYF.

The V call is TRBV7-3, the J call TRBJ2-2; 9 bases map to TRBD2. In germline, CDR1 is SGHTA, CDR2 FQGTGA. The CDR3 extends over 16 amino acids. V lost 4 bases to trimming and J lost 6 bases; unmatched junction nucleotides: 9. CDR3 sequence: CASSSIAGGRAGELFF. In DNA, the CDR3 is TGTGCCAGCAGCTCCATCGCGGGAGGGCGGGCCGGGGAGCTGTTTTTT.